This entry lists 14 T cell receptor beta chains sequenced from one sample in a study of Graves' ophthalmopathy and Graves' hyperthyroidism. Beta-chain TCR CDR3 regions were amplified from RNA transcripts. The first-round RT-PCR employed HTBI primers together with the Qiagen OneStep RT-PCR kit. A multiplex PCR was then performed as the second round. TCRdb processed the multiplex PCR reads anew with MiXCR; each CDR3 protein has one entry. This table holds a few hundred thousand distinct CDR3 sequences, over 15% found once. The sample taken for sequencing was peripheral blood. These receptors originate from a young woman with stable Graves' hyperthyroidism.

This clonotype was counted a few times. The V and J genes are TRBV7-2 and TRBJ1-6; D gene ambiguous. V shed 3 bases and J shed 6 bases, with 9 bases lying between them. Germline V gene sequence: CDR1 SGHTA, CDR2 FQGNSA. The CDR3 extends over 14 amino acids. This CDR3 is CASSLGPFNSPLHF. CDR3 DNA: TGTGCCAGCAGCTTGGGCCCCTTTAATTCACCCCTCCACTTT.

This sequence joins TRBV28 and TRBJ2-7; TRBD1 or TRBD2 may be the D gene (7 bases each). CDR1 is MDHEN, CDR2 SYDVKM, per germline. The V end was cut by 11 bases, the J end by 4 bases, with 21 bases between. CDR3 length equals 14 residues. CDR3 DNA sequence: TGTGCCTCCCAGGGGGGAGGGGGCGCGTACGAGCAGTACTTC. It codes for CASQGGGGAYEQYF.

This clonotype was observed many times. V gene TRBV12-3 or TRBV12-4 combines with J gene TRBJ2-2, with TRBD1 matching 10 bases. The length of the CDR3 is 15 residues. V dropped 5 bases and J dropped 7; count of bases not matched to a gene: 7. The CDR3 nucleotides are TGTGCCAGCAGTCCTCGGACAGGGGGGCACGGGGAGCTGTTTTTT. Its protein product is CASSPRTGGHGELFF.

On this clonotype: Since the CDR3 does not end with the conserved phenylalanine or tryptophan, this likely comes from a read error. This chain uses TRBV7-9 with TRBJ2-7; 8 bases are a match to TRBD1. The ends lost 5 bases at V and 5 bases at J; junction bases unmatched: 8. Germline CDR1 is SEHNR and CDR2 is FQNEAQ (reference sequence). The CDR3 has 14 amino acids. The CDR3 sequence: CASSIWTGTDEQYC. DNA for the CDR3: TGTGCCAGCAGCATATGGACAGGGACCGACGAGCAGTACTGC.

The sample holds many counts of this clonotype. This chain joins TRBV15 and TRBJ2-5, with D perhaps TRBD2 (5 bases). The V end was cut by 1 base, the J end by 2 bases, with 11 bases between. CDR1 is LNHNV and CDR2 is YYDKDF in the germline V gene (reference sequence). This CDR3 is built from 15 residues. The DNA of the CDR3 is TGTGCCACCAGCAGAGGTACGACGGGACAAGAGACCCAGTACTTC. As protein: CATSRGTTGQETQYF. Looking up the rest from reference TRBV15 and TRBJ2-5 gives the full variable domain: DAMVIQNPRYQVTQFGKPVTLSCSQTLNHNVMYWYQQKSSQAPKLLFHYYDKDFNNEADTPDNFQSRRPNTSFCFLDIRSPGLGDTAMYLCATSRGTTGQETQYFGPGTRLLVL.

Ten or more counts support this clonotype. The chain joins TRBV7-2 to TRBJ1-2; 9 nucleotides agree with TRBD1. The V gene end was trimmed by 3 bases and the J gene end by 6 bases; junction bases not matched to a gene: 5. The CDR3 is made up of 14 amino acids. CDR1 is SGHTA and CDR2 is FQGNSA in the germline V gene. As DNA, the CDR3 is TGTGCCAGCAGCTTGAGGGGACAGGGAGATGGCTACACCTTC. It yields the protein CASSLRGQGDGYTF.

This clonotype occurred many times. This chain uses TRBV12-3 or TRBV12-4 with TRBJ1-1; D remains ambiguous. V lost 6 bases and J lost 8, with 10 bases in between. This CDR3 is 11 amino acids long. As DNA, the CDR3 is TGTGCCAGCAGATCCCGTGCCGAAGCTTTCTTT. It translates to CASRSRAEAFF.

This chain joins TRBV27 and TRBJ1-5; D uncertain. The V end lost 0 bases, the J end lost 0 bases, and 15 bases lay between the germline ends. The germline gives CDR1 MNHEY, CDR2 SMNVEV (reference sequence). The CDR3 contains 18 residues. CDR3: CASSLSGLKKTSNQPQHF. The CDR3 DNA reads as TGTGCCAGCAGTTTATCTGGCTTGAAGAAGACTAGCAATCAGCCCCAGCATTTT.

This clonotype was recorded many times. This chain uses TRBV29-1 with TRBJ1-1; D is possibly TRBD1 (6 bases). The CDR3 contains 9 residues. Trimming removed 6 bases from V and 8 bases from J, with 7 bases in between. CDR1 and CDR2 from the germline V gene are SQVTM and ANQGSEA. In DNA, the CDR3 is TGCAGCGTGGGGGCGGAAGCTTTCTTT. Translation: CSVGAEAFF.

This clonotype came up many times. The chain's CDR3 is CASSGQNLNTEAFF. The CDR3 nucleotides read TGTGCCAGCAGTGGACAAAACTTGAACACTGAAGCTTTCTTT. V is TRBV6-1 and J is TRBJ1-1; D ambiguous. This CDR3 region has 14 residues. CDR1 and CDR2 from the germline V gene are MNHNS and SASEGT. Trimming left V 4 bases short and J 0 bases short, with 9 bases between.

The table lists this clonotype with many counts. This CDR3 is CASSQVGENYGYTF. The CDR3 DNA is TGTGCCAGCAGCCAAGTCGGAGAGAACTATGGCTACACCTTC. V and J are TRBV3-1 and TRBJ1-2, with D unclear. V was clipped by 1 base and J by 2 bases, with 8 bases between them. The CDR3 runs 14 residues. Germline V gene data show CDR1 as LGHDT and CDR2 as YNNKEL (reference sequence).

This clonotype was picked up many times. This chain links TRBV2 with TRBJ1-1; D remains unclear. Trimming took off 1 base at V and 0 bases at J, with 6 bases between the two ends. This CDR3 contains 14 residues. The germline V gene encodes CDR1 SNHLY and CDR2 FYNNEI. The CDR3 nucleotides read TGTGCCAGCAGTGAAGAAGCAGTGAACACTGAAGCTTTCTTT. Its translation is CASSEEAVNTEAFF.

This clonotype was seen repeatedly, ten times or more. The chain joins TRBV20-1 to TRBJ1-1; maybe TRBD1 (6 bases). This CDR3 has 14 amino acids. Trimming shortened V by 5 bases and J by 1 base, and 14 bases separated the two germline ends. Per the germline V gene, CDR1 is DFQATT and CDR2 is SNEGSKA (reference sequence). The CDR3 here is CSASQGVGNTEAFF. The CDR3 region has the DNA TGCAGTGCTTCACAGGGTGTCGGGAACACTGAAGCTTTCTTT.

The chain combines TRBV5-1 with TRBJ2-2; possible D gene TRBD1, 6 bases. The V end was cut by 4 bases, the J end by 7 bases, with 17 bases between. CDR3 length: 15 residues. The germline gives CDR1 SGHRS, CDR2 YFSETQ. CDR3 DNA: TGCGCCAGCAGCCCGAAGTCAGGGGCCGACGGGGAGCTGTTTTTT. Encoded protein: CASSPKSGADGELFF.